Below are 29 T cell receptor beta chains sequenced from a single sample in a study of spatial heterogeneity in lung cancer. Whole-study results and caveats: Tumor mutation counts were tracked by expanded intratumoral alpha and beta TCR counts.

For these receptors, no antigen is known. TCRdb re-analysed the 5' RACE reads in MiXCR, keeping a single row per CDR3 protein. The data hold around 8,800 distinct CDR3 sequences, with 5% observed a single time. Indicated time point: sample taken at primary tumor resection. This sample comprised lung tumor tissue, obtained at surgery. All receptors derive from a female donor with early-stage non-small cell lung cancer.

This clonotype counts as medium-sized. The gene calls are TRBV3-1 and TRBJ1-1; 8 bases fit TRBD1. The germline CDR1 and CDR2 sequences are LGHDT and YNNKEL (reference sequence). V shed 8 bases, J shed 1 base, and the junction held 6 bases outside the gene matches. The CDR3 totals 14 residues. This chain's CDR3 is CASGGQDRNTEAFF. CDR3 DNA sequence: TGTGCCAGCGGGGGACAGGACAGGAACACTGAAGCTTTCTTT.

The V and J genes are TRBV10-2 and TRBJ2-3, with no clear D. The germline V gene encodes CDR1 WSHSY and CDR2 SAAADI. The CDR3 runs to 10 residues. The CDR3 spells CASGVDTQYF. As DNA, the CDR3 is TGCGCTTCTGGGGTGGATACGCAGTATTTT.

By sample fraction, this clonotype is medium-sized (0.01 to 0.1%). CDR3 in DNA: TGTGCCAGCAGTTTATTACGGGAGCTCACCGGGGAGCTGTTTTTT. Amino acid sequence: CASSLLRELTGELFF. The chain joins TRBV28 to TRBJ2-2; maybe TRBD2 (6 bases). Germline values: CDR1 MDHEN, CDR2 SYDVKM. V was trimmed by 1 base and J by 4 bases, leaving 10 bases between them. The CDR3 runs to 15 residues.

This clonotype is labeled medium-sized. V usage is TRBV5-1 and J usage is TRBJ1-1; tentatively, D is TRBD1 (5 bases). Trimming took off 2 bases at V and 11 bases at J, with 16 bases between the two ends. Germline CDR1 and CDR2: SGHRS and YFSETQ. The CDR3 has 13 amino acids. This CDR3 is CASSFGRDTGAFF. CDR3 DNA sequence: TGCGCCAGCAGCTTCGGCAGGGATACGGGGGCTTTCTTT.

This clonotype appeared many times. This chain connects TRBV27 to TRBJ2-1; 9 nucleotides match TRBD2. Germline CDR1 reads MNHEY; CDR2 reads SMNVEV (reference sequence). Unmatched junction bases numbered 11, after V lost 2 bases and J lost 0 bases. CDR3 length: 19 residues. CDR3 sequence (DNA): TGTGCCAGCAGTTTAATCACTAGCGGGTTTCCTAGCTCCTACAATGAGCAGTTCTTC. As protein: CASSLITSGFPSSYNEQFF.

The chain has TRBV12-3 or TRBV12-4 and TRBJ1-5; 7 bases fit TRBD1. V was clipped by 6 bases and J by 10 bases; unmatched bases: 9. CDR3 length: 13 residues. CDR3 sequence reads: CASSPDRVRPQHF. Written as DNA, the CDR3 is TGTGCCAGCAGCCCAGACAGGGTAAGACCCCAGCATTTT.

This clonotype is medium-sized (0.01 to 0.1%) by share. The V gene is TRBV12-3 or TRBV12-4, the J gene TRBJ2-5, with D perhaps matching TRBD1 (5 bases). The CDR3 extends over 16 amino acids. V lost 10 bases and J 1 base, leaving 22 bases between the germline ends. The CDR3 DNA reads TGTGCCAACCCACTTTCCGACCTAAGGGGCCAAGAGACCCAGTACTTC. Protein: CANPLSDLRGQETQYF.

By share, this clonotype counts as medium-sized (0.01 to 0.1%). The chain joins TRBV20-1 to TRBJ2-7, with D uncertain. Trimming removed 3 bases at V and 4 bases at J, with 13 bases between. CDR1 DFQATT and CDR2 SNEGSKA come from the germline V gene (reference sequence). The CDR3 loop spans 13 amino acids. CDR3 DNA: TGCAGTGCTAGTCAGCCCGGCCCTTACGAGCAGTACTTC. Its protein is CSASQPGPYEQYF.

The sample holds many counts of this clonotype. V is TRBV5-4 and J is TRBJ2-2; 7 positions agree with TRBD2. This CDR3 is 14 amino acids long. The V gene's germline CDR1 is SGHNT and CDR2 YYREEE (reference sequence). V lost 4 bases, J lost 4 bases, and 4 bases stayed unmatched. CDR3: CASSPGGATGELFF. The CDR3 DNA is TGTGCCAGCAGCCCGGGAGGTGCCACCGGGGAGCTGTTTTTT.

This clonotype is medium-sized (0.01 to 0.1%). J is TRBJ1-1 and V is TRBV20-1; the match to TRBD1 covers 12 bases. The V segment lost 0 bases and the J segment 0 bases; nucleotides outside the gene matches: 5. The germline V gene has CDR1 DFQATT and CDR2 SNEGSKA (reference sequence). The CDR3 totals 17 residues. The CDR3 coding sequence is TGCAGTGCTAGAGAGGTAGGGACAGGGGGCGTGAACACTGAAGCTTTCTTT. This gives the protein CSAREVGTGGVNTEAFF.

This clonotype is deemed medium-sized. J is TRBJ1-1 and V is TRBV7-2; D is undetermined. This CDR3 is 13 amino acids long. The germline V gene has CDR1 SGHTA and CDR2 FQGNSA. V was pared by 1 base and J by 5 bases, with 8 bases between. CDR3 coding DNA: TGTGCCAGCAGCTTAGGGTACAATACTGAAGCTTTCTTT. Translated: CASSLGYNTEAFF.

Turning to this clonotype: Being one base from a much bigger clone, this may be a read error. V usage is TRBV12-3 or TRBV12-4 and J usage is TRBJ2-6; D tentatively fits TRBD1 or TRBD2 (5 bases each). The CDR3 spans 13 residues. Written as DNA, the CDR3 is TGTGCCAGCAGTTTTTCCGGGGCCAACGTCCTGAATTTC. Translated, it gives CASSFSGANVLNF.

This clonotype was recorded at least ten times. The J gene is TRBJ1-2, the V gene TRBV5-1, with 7 bases that match TRBD1. J was trimmed by 7 bases and V by 0 bases; bases with no gene match: 9. Germline V gives CDR1 SGHRS, CDR2 YFSETQ. The CDR3 runs 15 residues. The CDR3 DNA follows: TGCGCCAGCAGCTTGGCCCAAGGGGGCGCAGGTGGCTACACCTTC. Amino acid sequence: CASSLAQGGAGGYTF.

This clonotype was recorded at least ten times. It may be a read error: a sequence one base away is much more abundant. The limits of the CDR3 on the DNA are not certain, so only TCRdb's listed CDR3 is given. The gene calls are TRBV19 and TRBJ1-2; no check of the table's D call, TRBD1, against the DNA was made. Looked up from germline, CDR1 is LNHDA and CDR2 is SQIVND (reference sequence). The CDR3 extends over 15 residues, inclusive of both ends. This chain's CDR3 is CASSIKFGQGAGYNF.

By proportion, this clonotype is medium-sized. This chain joins TRBV7-8 and TRBJ2-3, with D possibly being TRBD2 (5 bases). Germline assignment: CDR1 SGHVS and CDR2 FQNEAQ. V was shortened by 7 bases and J by 4 bases, with 15 bases between the two germline ends. This CDR3 has 14 amino acids. CDR3 in amino acids: CASTRGSRSDTQYF. CDR3 sequence (DNA): TGTGCCAGCACCCGAGGGAGTAGATCAGATACGCAGTATTTT.

In its sample, this clonotype was seen many times. V usage is TRBV7-2 and J usage is TRBJ2-3; TRBD2 agrees at 8 bases. Germline CDR1 SGHTA, CDR2 FQGNSA. With V trimmed by 1 base and J by 5 bases, 11 bases remained unmatched. This CDR3 spans 17 amino acids. The CDR3 DNA sequence: TGTGCCAGCAGCTTAGTTGGGACTAGAGGGTCCCAAGATACGCAGTATTTT. This codes for CASSLVGTRGSQDTQYF.

This clonotype was detected ten times or more. The chain uses TRBV11-2 and TRBJ2-1; D ambiguous. With 0 bases removed from V and 8 bases from J, the gap between germline ends came to 8 bases. Germline V lookup: CDR1 SGHAT, CDR2 FQNNGV. This CDR3 is built from 13 residues. CDR3 coding DNA: TGTGCCAGCAGCTTAGAGGTTTGGGATGAGCAGTTCTTC. It yields the protein CASSLEVWDEQFF.

Ten or more counts support this clonotype. J is TRBJ2-3 and V is TRBV20-1; 13 nucleotides agree with TRBD2. The CDR3 has 16 amino acids. In germline, CDR1 is DFQATT, CDR2 SNEGSKA (reference sequence). The trim removed 6 bases at V and 2 bases at J, leaving 8 bases unmatched. CDR3 region: CSAAGLAGDLTDTQYF. DNA for the CDR3: TGCAGTGCCGCCGGACTAGCGGGAGACCTCACAGATACGCAGTATTTT.

In its sample, this clonotype was seen many times. This sequence joins TRBV29-1 and TRBJ2-3; D gene ambiguous. CDR3 length: 13 residues. From germline, CDR1 is SQVTM and CDR2 ANQGSEA. V was cut by 5 bases and J by 1 base, with 10 bases left in between. CDR3 sequence: CSVSRSGTDTQYF. Here the CDR3 DNA reads TGCAGCGTTTCGAGGTCAGGCACAGATACGCAGTATTTT.

The J gene is TRBJ2-1, the V gene TRBV12-3 or TRBV12-4; perhaps D is TRBD1 or TRBD2 (6 bases each). The CDR3 contains 13 residues. V was shortened by 6 bases and J by 7 bases, with 13 bases between the two germline ends. As DNA, the CDR3 is TGTGCCAGCAGGACCGGGGGCGGGAATGAGCAGTTCTTC. Translating gives CASRTGGGNEQFF.

This clonotype was counted at least ten times. The genes are TRBV20-1 and TRBJ1-1; 9 nucleotides align to TRBD1. CDR1 and CDR2 from the germline V gene are DFQATT and SNEGSKA (reference sequence). This CDR3 has 15 amino acids. The V and J ends lost 0 bases and 8 bases, in that order; junction bases with no gene match: 10. The CDR3 loop is CSARDPNPGTGEAFF. In DNA, the CDR3 is TGCAGTGCTAGAGATCCCAACCCTGGGACAGGGGAAGCTTTCTTT.

This clonotype was seen ten or more times. The chain is built from TRBV7-9 and TRBJ1-2; D not certain. CDR1 SEHNR and CDR2 FQNEAQ come from the germline V gene (reference sequence). V lost 3 bases and J lost 5, with 10 bases in between. The CDR3 runs 13 residues. DNA of the CDR3: TGTGCCAGCAGCTTCGAGGCTAGTTATGGCTACACCTTC. Translating it yields CASSFEASYGYTF.

Ten or more counts support this clonotype. V and J are TRBV29-1 and TRBJ2-3; no definite D call. Trimming left V 5 bases short and J 5 bases short, with 8 bases between. The CDR3 runs 11 residues. Germline CDR1 is SQVTM and CDR2 is ANQGSEA. CDR3 in amino acids: CSVLFRDTQYF. In DNA, the CDR3 is TGCAGCGTTCTCTTTAGAGATACGCAGTATTTT.

This clonotype was recorded at least ten times. The chain carries TRBV30 and TRBJ1-2, with a weak D call TRBD1 (6 bases). Germline CDR1 reads GTSNPN; CDR2 reads SVGIG (reference sequence). The CDR3 extends over 13 amino acids. The CDR3 reads CASQGNRNYGYTF. CDR3 coding DNA: TGTGCTTCCCAGGGGAATCGGAACTATGGCTACACCTTC.

Judged by abundance, this clonotype is medium-sized (0.01 to 0.1%). V and J are TRBV20-1 and TRBJ2-5, with 8 positions matching TRBD1. CDR1 and CDR2 from the germline V gene are DFQATT and SNEGSKA (reference sequence). Losses at the gene ends were 5 bases for V and 4 bases for J; bases not matched to a gene: 0. The CDR3 covers 11 residues. CDR3 amino acids: CSAGQGETQYF. The CDR3 bases are TGCAGTGCTGGACAGGGAGAGACCCAGTACTTC.

This clonotype is medium-sized within its sample. The chain is built from TRBV28 and TRBJ1-5; 11 bases agree with TRBD1. The V gene end was trimmed by 2 bases and the J gene end by 4 bases; junction bases not matched to a gene: 1. The CDR3 loop spans 15 amino acids. The germline gives CDR1 MDHEN, CDR2 SYDVKM. The CDR3 coding sequence is TGTGCCAGCAGTTTAGGGGACAGGGGGAATCAGCCCCAGCATTTT. Its protein product is CASSLGDRGNQPQHF.

At least ten counts were recorded for this clonotype. J is TRBJ1-2 and V is TRBV18; D remains unclear. Germline assignment: CDR1 KGHSH and CDR2 LQKENI. Deletions cut 0 bases from V and 0 bases from J, with 8 bases between. This CDR3 is 15 amino acids long. This CDR3 is CASSPPGRTNYGYTF. DNA for the CDR3: TGTGCCAGCTCACCACCCGGTCGAACTAACTATGGCTACACCTTC.

This clonotype was seen once. V is TRBV11-2 and J is TRBJ2-5, with a possible D match to TRBD1 (6 bases). The CDR3 totals 12 residues. CDR1 is SGHAT, CDR2 FQNNGV, per germline. V gave up 6 bases and J gave up 6 bases, with 11 bases separating them. The CDR3 DNA is TGTGCCAGCAGTCCACAGGGTCAGACCCAGTACTTC. This codes for CASSPQGQTQYF.

This clonotype was seen repeatedly, ten times or more. The chain has TRBV24-1 and TRBJ2-7; no clear D gene. Germline V lookup: CDR1 KGHDR, CDR2 SFDVKD. This CDR3 spans 15 amino acids. The V end lost 1 base, the J end lost 6 bases, and 15 bases lay between the germline ends. Here the CDR3 reads CATSDLRRAFLEQYF. CDR3 nucleotides: TGTGCCACCAGTGATTTAAGACGGGCTTTTCTCGAGCAGTACTTC.